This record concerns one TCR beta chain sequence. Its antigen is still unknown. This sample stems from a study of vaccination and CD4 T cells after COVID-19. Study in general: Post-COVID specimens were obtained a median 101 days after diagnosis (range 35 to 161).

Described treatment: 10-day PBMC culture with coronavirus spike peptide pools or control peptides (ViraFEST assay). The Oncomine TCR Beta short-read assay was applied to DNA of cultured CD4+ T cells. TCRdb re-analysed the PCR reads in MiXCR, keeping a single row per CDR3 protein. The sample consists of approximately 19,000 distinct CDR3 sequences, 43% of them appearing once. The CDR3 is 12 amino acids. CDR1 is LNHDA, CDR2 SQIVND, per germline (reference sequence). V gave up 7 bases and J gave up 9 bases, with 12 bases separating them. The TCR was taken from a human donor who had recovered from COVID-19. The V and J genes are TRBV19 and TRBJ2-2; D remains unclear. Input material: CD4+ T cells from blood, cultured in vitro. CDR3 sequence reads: CASTPRGRELFF. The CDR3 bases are TGTGCCAGTACCCCCAGAGGAAGGGAGCTGTTTTTT.